A single sample is the source of the 2 T cell receptor beta chains below, sequenced in a study of regulatory T cells in long-lasting Graves disease. Building the TCR beta libraries relied on iRepertoire HTBI primers, and CDR3 regions underwent Arm-PCR. TCRdb re-derived calls from the multiplex PCR reads in MiXCR, one entry per CDR3 protein. This table has 440,000 or so distinct CDR3 sequences, around 15% appearing once. The time point denotes: newly diagnosed GD, antithyroid drugs for less than 3 months. With RNA extracted from PBMCs as input, the TCR library was made. These data were also reused for a study on T cells in Graves' hyperthyroidism and ophthalmopathy.

The sample consisted of peripheral blood mononuclear cells (PBMCs), taken at new diagnosis, from a patient treated with antithyroid drugs. These receptors came from a woman aged 30 to 39 with Graves disease.

This clonotype was found a few times. This sequence is one base from a far larger clone and is likely a read error. CDR3 coding DNA: TGTGCCAGCAGTTTATTTGTGACTAGCGGTTACAATGAGCAGTTCTTC. Translating it yields CASSLFVTSGYNEQFF. The chain has TRBV11-2 and TRBJ2-5, with 9 bases lining up with TRBD2. The last part of the DNA fits TRBJ2-1 better; the J call may be wrong. Germline V CDR1 and CDR2: SGHAT, FQNNGV. The length of the CDR3 is 16 residues.

The chain employs TRBV7-2 and TRBJ2-7, with D possibly TRBD2 on 6 matching bases. CDR1 and CDR2 (germline): SGHTA, FQGNSA. Trimming took off 6 bases at V and 2 bases at J, with 14 bases between the two ends. The CDR3 length is 14 residues. The CDR3 spells CASSPPGDTYEQYF. In nucleotides, the CDR3 is TGTGCCAGCAGTCCTCCGGGAGATACCTACGAGCAGTACTTC.